This T cell receptor beta chain was documented in a study of T cell responses to AZD1222 COVID-19 vaccine. Study-level results: Sampling captured repertoires only after the peak T cell response. Donors in the cohort were predominantly white British and more often female, and clonal diversity was possibly underestimated. Vaccine-associated CD4 TCRs ranged over spike, dominating at 160-218 and 743-854. Spike-specific TCR repertoires showed rising breadth and depth after two AZD1222 doses.

Produced via immunoSEQ multiplex PCR; TCRdb's table is partial and in-frame only. Of 150,000 to 200,000 clones in the sample, 90% were seen once. In the case of this clone: Its antigen is currently unknown.

The sequence was collected from an adult in good health. Sequenced here: peripheral blood, sampled on day 0 of AZD1222 vaccination.

The CDR3 loop reads CAAWGRGGNTEAFF. The CDR3, as DNA: TGTGCCGCCTGGGGGCGGGGAGGGAACACTGAAGCTTTCTTT. The chain couples TRBV24-1 to TRBJ1-1, with D possibly matching TRBD1 (6 bases). This CDR3 comprises 14 residues. The germline gives CDR1 KGHDR, CDR2 SFDVKD. V lost 12 bases to trimming and J lost 1 base, with 17 bases between them.